The 27 T cell receptor beta chains presented below share a single source sample, sequenced in a study of CD8 T cells in Susac syndrome. The RNA input was about 0.5 to 1 ug, and it was reverse transcribed with random hexamers. In TCRdb, the immunoSEQ multiplex PCR reads were re-called with MiXCR into one record per CDR3 protein. The sample records around 130,000 distinct CDR3 sequences, 96% being singletons. The specimen sequenced was CD4+ T cells from PBMCs. The origin of the receptors is a human donor with Susac syndrome.

This chain links TRBV7-2 with TRBJ2-7; the D gene is possibly TRBD2 (5 bases). CDR1 is SGHTA, CDR2 FQGNSA, per germline. CDR3 length: 14 amino acids. Trimming removed 1 base at V and 3 bases at J, with 10 bases between. Here the CDR3 reads CASSLERVDYEQYF. CDR3 nucleotide sequence: TGTGCCAGCAGCTTAGAGAGGGTGGACTACGAGCAGTACTTC.

This chain links TRBV11-2 with TRBJ2-4; 9 nucleotides line up with TRBD2. V shed 5 bases and J 3 bases; nucleotides not matched to a gene: 11. CDR3 size: 17 residues. CDR1 SGHAT and CDR2 FQNNGV come from the germline V gene. The CDR3 sequence: CASSLGLAGAGKNIQYF. CDR3 DNA sequence: TGTGCCAGCAGCCTCGGGTTAGCGGGAGCGGGCAAAAACATTCAGTACTTC.

This clonotype was seen once. This sequence joins TRBV29-1 and TRBJ1-1, with D tentatively TRBD1 (6 bases). Germline CDR1 is SQVTM and CDR2 is ANQGSEA. Between the trimmed V and J ends, which lost 7 bases and 7 bases, there was a span of 19 bases. The CDR3 runs to 13 residues. The CDR3 bases are TGCAGCGGACTAGGGGGGGCTGACTTTGAAGCTTTCTTT. Translating it yields CSGLGGADFEAFF. Filled out from reference TRBV29-1 and TRBJ1-1, the complete variable domain reads SAVISQKPSRDICQRGTSLTIQCQVDSQVTMMFWYRQQPGQSLTLIATANQGSEATYESGFVIDKFPISRPNLTFSTLTVSNMSPEDSSIYLCSGLGGADFEAFFGQGTRLTVV.

The J gene is TRBJ2-1, the V gene TRBV24-1; 10 bases match TRBD2. The CDR3 has 14 residues. Trimming at V came to 6 bases and at J to 6 bases, leaving 4 bases not matched to a gene. The germline V gene has CDR1 KGHDR and CDR2 SFDVKD. The CDR3 DNA follows: TGTGCCACCAGTCCAGCGGGAGGGATCAATGAGCAGTTCTTC. Protein: CATSPAGGINEQFF.

This chain uses TRBV12-3 or TRBV12-4 with TRBJ2-1, with 7 bases matching TRBD1. The CDR3 consists of 16 residues. After removal of 3 bases from V and 1 base from J, the junction contained 6 bases not matched to a gene. CDR3 residues: CASSFTPGQSYNEQFF. CDR3 coding DNA: TGTGCCAGCAGTTTCACCCCGGGACAGTCCTACAATGAGCAGTTCTTC.

The V call is TRBV29-1, the J call TRBJ2-5; possible D gene TRBD1, 6 bases. The CDR3 loop spans 12 amino acids. From germline, CDR1 is SQVTM and CDR2 ANQGSEA. V gave up 4 bases and J gave up 5 bases, with 11 bases separating them. In nucleotides, the CDR3 is TGCAGCGTTGTGGGGGCGTCGGAGACCCAGTACTTC. As protein: CSVVGASETQYF.

V gene TRBV20-1 combines with J gene TRBJ2-3, with 14 bases lining up with TRBD2. The V gene's germline CDR1 is DFQATT and CDR2 SNEGSKA (reference sequence). The CDR3 is 14 residues long. The junction had 3 bases not matched to a gene; V was cut back by 6 bases and J by 4 bases. CDR3 bases: TGCAGTGCCGGGACTAGCGGGAGCGCAGATACGCAGTATTTT. Its translation is CSAGTSGSADTQYF.

The chain carries TRBV30 and TRBJ2-5; 10 bases match TRBD2. CDR1 is GTSNPN and CDR2 is SVGIG in the germline V gene (reference sequence). With V trimmed by 3 bases and J by 5 bases, 21 bases remained unmatched. The CDR3 covers 19 residues. The CDR3 nucleotides are TGTGCCTGGAGCGGATACAAAAGTTTAGCGGGAGGCGTAGTTGAGACCCAGTACTTC. Encoded protein: CAWSGYKSLAGGVVETQYF. The full variable domain, completed using reference TRBV30 and TRBJ2-5, is SQTIHQWPATLVQPVGSPLSLECTVEGTSNPNLYWYRQAAGRGLQLLFYSVGIGQISSEVPQNLSASRPQDRQFILSSKKLLLSDSGFYLCAWSGYKSLAGGVVETQYFGPGTRLLVL.

The chain employs TRBV30 and TRBJ2-1; 8 bases align to TRBD2. The length of the CDR3 is 11 residues. After removal of 5 bases from V and 15 bases from J, the junction contained 9 bases not matched to a gene. From germline, CDR1 is GTSNPN and CDR2 SVGIG (reference sequence). CDR3 region: CAWGRGGLMFF. In nucleotides, the CDR3 is TGTGCCTGGGGACGGGGGGGGTTGATGTTCTTC.

V is TRBV30 and J is TRBJ1-2, with 9 bases identical to TRBD1. The germline V gene encodes CDR1 GTSNPN and CDR2 SVGIG (reference sequence). The junction had 8 bases not matched to a gene; V was cut back by 4 bases and J by 8 bases. The CDR3 runs 13 residues. CDR3 bases: TGTGCCTGGACCTCCGGGACAGGGAAAGGCTACACCTTC. Protein sequence: CAWTSGTGKGYTF. The entire variable domain, with the rest obtained from reference TRBV30 and TRBJ1-2, is as follows: SQTIHQWPATLVQPVGSPLSLECTVEGTSNPNLYWYRQAAGRGLQLLFYSVGIGQISSEVPQNLSASRPQDRQFILSSKKLLLSDSGFYLCAWTSGTGKGYTFGSGTRLTVV.

The DNA of the CDR3 is TGTGCCAGCAGTGGAATGACAGGGGGCGAGCAGTACTTC. This sequence encodes CASSGMTGGEQYF. This chain uses TRBV25-1 with TRBJ2-7, with 9 bases identical to TRBD1. Germline CDR1 and CDR2: MGHDK and SYGVNS. This CDR3 contains 13 residues. Trimming cost V 4 bases and J 6 bases; bases outside gene matches: 4.

This clonotype was detected only once. J is TRBJ2-1 and V is TRBV12-3 or TRBV12-4, with 9 nucleotides matching TRBD2. V dropped 7 bases and J dropped 7; count of bases not matched to a gene: 11. The CDR3 extends over 15 amino acids. The CDR3 sequence is CASISHGGRANEQFF. CDR3 bases: TGTGCCAGCATATCCCACGGCGGGAGGGCGAATGAGCAGTTCTTC.

The chain recombines TRBV3-1 with TRBJ2-7, with 11 bases fitting TRBD2. Trimming cost V 2 bases and J 7 bases; bases outside gene matches: 7. CDR1 is LGHDT, CDR2 YNNKEL, per germline (reference sequence). The CDR3 totals 15 residues. This CDR3 reads CASSQPGLADREQYF. CDR3 coding DNA: TGTGCCAGCAGCCAACCGGGACTAGCGGACCGGGAGCAGTACTTC.

This chain connects TRBV7-9 to TRBJ2-1; 10 bases are shared with TRBD2. The germline V gene has CDR1 SEHNR and CDR2 FQNEAQ (reference sequence). This CDR3 contains 14 residues. V trimming: 0 bases; J trimming: 16 bases; junction bases outside the gene matches: 9. The DNA for the CDR3 is TGTGCCAGCAGCTTAGCAGGGCTAGCGGGAGAGGATTTCTTC. Translation gives CASSLAGLAGEDFF.

The chain links TRBV20-1 to TRBJ1-5, with TRBD1 matching 10 bases. The V gene's germline CDR1 is DFQATT and CDR2 SNEGSKA (reference sequence). The CDR3 has 18 amino acids. With 1 base clipped from V and 3 bases from J, the junction kept 12 bases outside the gene matches. CDR3 nucleotide sequence: TGCAGTGCTAGAGTTTACGGGCGGACAGGGGGTTTCAATCAGCCCCAGCATTTT. Translating gives CSARVYGRTGGFNQPQHF.

The genes are TRBV27 and TRBJ2-3; TRBD1 might be the D (5 bases). This CDR3 region has 16 residues. The germline V and J ends were trimmed by 3 bases and 4 bases, with 17 bases remaining between them. Germline CDR1 MNHEY, CDR2 SMNVEV (reference sequence). The CDR3 spells CASSFLGSRAADTQYF. The CDR3 DNA reads as TGTGCCAGCAGTTTCTTGGGGTCCAGGGCTGCAGATACGCAGTATTTT.

This chain connects TRBV29-1 to TRBJ1-2; D is uncertain. The CDR3 is 9 residues long. V dropped 4 bases and J dropped 6 bases, with 3 bases sitting between them. The V gene's germline CDR1 is SQVTM and CDR2 ANQGSEA. The CDR3 loop reads CSVVDGYTF. CDR3 nucleotide sequence: TGCAGCGTTGTAGATGGCTACACCTTC.

This rearrangement joins TRBV10-3 to TRBJ2-3; TRBD1 matches at 8 bases. Trimming removed 6 bases from V and 1 base from J; junction bases left unmatched: 6. The CDR3 spans 15 residues. Per the germline V gene, CDR1 is ENHRY and CDR2 is SYGVKD. CDR3 residues: CAISLTGVGTDTQYF. The CDR3 region has the DNA TGTGCCATCAGCCTGACAGGGGTTGGCACAGATACGCAGTATTTT.

The J gene is TRBJ2-7, the V gene TRBV7-8; tentative D call: TRBD2 (5 bases). The CDR3 contains 16 residues. V was trimmed by 5 bases and J by 4 bases, leaving 21 bases between them. Germline V gene lookup returns CDR1 SGHVS and CDR2 FQNEAQ. In nucleotides, the CDR3 is TGTGCCAGCAGCGCGAGGGCCACTCCAGAGAGATACGAGCAGTACTTC. This encodes CASSARATPERYEQYF.

This chain joins TRBV29-1 and TRBJ1-1, with 9 nucleotides matching TRBD1. The CDR3 contains 13 residues. Germline lookup yields CDR1 SQVTM and CDR2 ANQGSEA. J lost 2 bases, V lost 5 bases, and 3 bases had no gene match. The CDR3 region is CSVRQGGNTEAFF. The CDR3, as DNA: TGCAGCGTTAGACAGGGGGGCAACACTGAAGCTTTCTTT. Together with reference TRBV29-1 and TRBJ1-1, the CDR3 gives the full variable domain: SAVISQKPSRDICQRGTSLTIQCQVDSQVTMMFWYRQQPGQSLTLIATANQGSEATYESGFVIDKFPISRPNLTFSTLTVSNMSPEDSSIYLCSVRQGGNTEAFFGQGTRLTVV.

The chain employs TRBV28 and TRBJ1-2; the D is unclear. Germline CDR1 MDHEN, CDR2 SYDVKM. The CDR3 loop spans 15 amino acids. The V and J ends lost 4 bases and 0 bases respectively, with 12 bases between them. CDR3 coding DNA: TGTGCCAGCAGTTCCCCCAGCTTCGCTAACTATGGCTACACCTTC. Encoded protein: CASSSPSFANYGYTF.

The chain employs TRBV11-2 and TRBJ2-3; tentative D call: TRBD1 (5 bases). The V and J ends lost 5 bases and 0 bases respectively, with 18 bases between them. This CDR3 comprises 17 residues. CDR1 and CDR2 from the germline V gene are SGHAT and FQNNGV. The CDR3 DNA follows: TGTGCCAGCAGCCCCTTCTTTATAGGGGCTAGCACAGATACGCAGTATTTT. Protein product: CASSPFFIGASTDTQYF.

DNA of the CDR3: TGTGCCAGCAGTGATGGGGCTAGCGGGAGTATTAAGCAGTACTTC. Residues: CASSDGASGSIKQYF. The chain uses TRBV2 and TRBJ2-7, with TRBD2 matching 10 bases. This CDR3 has 15 residues. The germline CDR1 and CDR2 sequences are SNHLY and FYNNEI. Trimming took 3 bases from V and 8 from J; bases not matched to a gene: 10.

This clonotype was seen only once. The J gene is TRBJ2-1, the V gene TRBV20-1; D is unclear. Germline values: CDR1 DFQATT, CDR2 SNEGSKA (reference sequence). The CDR3 covers 11 residues. Between the trimmed V and J ends, which lost 6 bases and 8 bases, there was a span of 11 bases. This CDR3 is CSAGYSDEQFF. The CDR3 coding sequence is TGCAGTGCCGGATACTCCGATGAGCAGTTCTTC.

The chain is built from TRBV11-2 and TRBJ1-1, with TRBD1 identical over 8 bases. Germline assignment: CDR1 SGHAT and CDR2 FQNNGV. After removal of 5 bases from V and 5 bases from J, the junction contained 10 bases not matched to a gene. The length of the CDR3 is 15 residues. The CDR3 DNA reads TGTGCCAGCAGCGGTAGGACAGGGAGAGGAACTGAAGCTTTCTTT. Its translation is CASSGRTGRGTEAFF.

This clonotype came up once. The chain links TRBV29-1 to TRBJ2-1; TRBD1 agrees at 11 bases. Per the germline V gene, CDR1 is SQVTM and CDR2 is ANQGSEA. There are 15 residues in the CDR3. V lost 7 bases to trimming and J lost 6 bases; unmatched junction nucleotides: 11. The CDR3 DNA is TGCAGCGAACAAAGCTGGGACAGGGGGGTCAATGAGCAGTTCTTC. Translating gives CSEQSWDRGVNEQFF.

The chain couples TRBV4-2 to TRBJ2-1; 12 bases are shared with TRBD2. The CDR3 has 18 amino acids. The V gene's germline CDR1 is LGHNA and CDR2 YNFKEQ. The trim removed 0 bases at V and 3 bases at J, leaving 6 bases unmatched. The CDR3 sequence: CASSQDLGLAGNYNEQFF. In DNA form, the CDR3 reads TGTGCCAGCAGCCAAGATCTTGGACTAGCGGGGAACTACAATGAGCAGTTCTTC.